One and the same sample provided the 31 T cell receptor beta chains below, sequenced in a study of blood T cell repertoires in COVID-19. The table came from immunoSEQ multiplex PCR; TCRdb's copy has only in-frame clones and leaves some out. The sample includes 35,000 to 40,000 clones, just under 75% of them seen just once. The sequencing input was peripheral blood. The receptor set was obtained from an older man with COVID-19, enrolled during active disease.

This chain's CDR3 is CAWSPTGTGGHYGYTF. The CDR3 DNA follows: TGTGCCTGGAGCCCAACCGGGACAGGGGGTCACTATGGCTACACCTTC. V is TRBV30 and J is TRBJ1-2; TRBD1 aligns across 11 bases. The germline CDR1 and CDR2 sequences are GTSNPN and SVGIG (reference sequence). J gave up 3 bases and V 3 bases, and 9 bases lay outside the gene matches. The CDR3 is made up of 16 amino acids.

The V and J genes are TRBV28 and TRBJ1-5; 7 nucleotides align to TRBD1. Germline assignment: CDR1 MDHEN and CDR2 SYDVKM. The V segment lost 2 bases and the J segment 4 bases; nucleotides outside the gene matches: 5. CDR3 size: 15 residues. This CDR3 is CASSLVQGGNQPQHF. The CDR3 bases are TGTGCCAGCAGTTTAGTCCAGGGGGGAAATCAGCCCCAGCATTTT.

In this sample, this clone turned up a few times. This sequence joins TRBV10-3 and TRBJ2-7; the D gene is possibly TRBD1 (5 bases). The CDR3 extends over 13 amino acids. V shed 9 bases and J shed 5 bases, with 17 bases lying between them. The V gene's germline CDR1 is ENHRY and CDR2 SYGVKD. The CDR3 reads CAIRGGPEHEQYF. As DNA, the CDR3 is TGTGCCATTAGGGGTGGGCCCGAGCACGAGCAGTACTTC.

This chain connects TRBV18 to TRBJ2-7, with 10 positions matching TRBD1. The CDR3 has 14 amino acids. Trimming took 2 bases from V and 7 from J; bases not matched to a gene: 5. Germline values: CDR1 KGHSH, CDR2 LQKENI. The CDR3 DNA reads TGTGCCAGCTCACCAGGGACAGGGGATTATGAGCAGTACTTC. This gives the protein CASSPGTGDYEQYF.

This clone came up a few times. The chain recombines TRBV2 with TRBJ2-2; TRBD2 aligns across 14 bases. J lost 6 bases, V lost 4 bases, and 4 bases had no gene match. This CDR3 region has 16 residues. Germline values: CDR1 SNHLY, CDR2 FYNNEI. The CDR3, as DNA: TGTGCCAGCAGTGTTCGGACTAGCGGGAGGTCCGGGGAGCTGTTTTTT. As protein: CASSVRTSGRSGELFF.

J is TRBJ2-7 and V is TRBV3-1 (or the pseudogene TRBV3-2), with D maybe TRBD2 (6 bases). V was cut by 1 base and J by 3 bases, with 13 bases left in between. The CDR3 runs to 15 residues. Germline assignment: CDR1 LGHDT and CDR2 YNNKEL (reference sequence). CDR3 in DNA: TGTGCCAGCAGCCAAGCCCACGGGGGAGTCTACGAGCAGTACTTC. It yields the protein CASSQAHGGVYEQYF.

V and J are TRBV18 and TRBJ1-1; D gene unclear. Germline V lookup: CDR1 KGHSH, CDR2 LQKENI. The CDR3 has 15 residues. V was trimmed by 3 bases and J by 1 base, leaving 12 bases between them. The CDR3 sequence: CASSPMDGENTEAFF. The CDR3 DNA follows: TGTGCCAGCTCACCTATGGACGGGGAGAACACTGAAGCTTTCTTT.

The chain uses TRBV4-1 and TRBJ2-7; possibly TRBD1 for D (6 bases). The V gene lost 6 bases and the J gene lost 7 bases, with 22 bases spanning the gap. This CDR3 has 15 residues. Germline assignment: CDR1 MGHRA and CDR2 YSYEKL. The CDR3 loop reads CASRPTKGDRLEQYF. The CDR3 DNA is TGCGCCAGCAGACCGACCAAGGGGGATCGGCTGGAGCAGTACTTC.

Only a few counts were recorded for this clone. This rearrangement joins TRBV15 to TRBJ2-5; 13 bases map to TRBD2. The ends lost 0 bases at V and 6 bases at J; junction bases unmatched: 4. Germline V CDR1 and CDR2: LNHNV, YYDKDF (reference sequence). This CDR3 is 16 amino acids long. The CDR3 DNA sequence: TGTGCCACCAGCAGAGATGGACTAGCGGGAGAGAAGACCCAGTACTTC. As protein: CATSRDGLAGEKTQYF.

This clone showed up just a few times. V is TRBV6-2 or TRBV6-3 and J is TRBJ1-1; no reliable D call. V dropped 5 bases and J dropped 1 base, with 8 bases sitting between them. The CDR3 consists of 13 residues. Germline V gene sequence: CDR1 MNHEY, CDR2 SVGEGT. The CDR3: CASSNQKNTEAFF. For the CDR3, the DNA is TGTGCCAGCAGTAACCAGAAGAACACTGAAGCTTTCTTT.

The chain employs TRBV10-3 and TRBJ2-1; D is uncertain. Per the germline V gene, CDR1 is ENHRY and CDR2 is SYGVKD. V was trimmed by 11 bases and J by 0 bases, leaving 14 bases between them. This CDR3 spans 14 amino acids. The chain's CDR3 is CASSDASSYNEQFF. The CDR3 nucleotides read TGTGCCTCCTCAGACGCTAGCTCCTACAATGAGCAGTTCTTC.

V gene TRBV3-1 (or the pseudogene TRBV3-2) combines with J gene TRBJ1-2, with 8 bases fitting TRBD1. The CDR3 extends over 17 amino acids. Germline CDR1 and CDR2: LGHDT and YNNKEL (reference sequence). With 0 bases clipped from V and 1 base from J, the junction kept 7 bases outside the gene matches. The CDR3 coding sequence is TGTGCCAGCAGCCAAGATAAGGCAGGGGGCCTTAACTATGGCTACACCTTC. Its translation: CASSQDKAGGLNYGYTF.

The V call is TRBV7-8, the J call TRBJ2-2, with 11 bases lining up with TRBD1. Looked up from germline, CDR1 is SGHVS and CDR2 is FQNEAQ. The CDR3 is made up of 17 amino acids. J lost 4 bases, V lost 5 bases, and 9 bases had no gene match. The CDR3 is CASSRGRGTGGTGELFF. The CDR3 coding sequence is TGTGCCAGCAGCCGAGGTCGTGGGACAGGGGGCACCGGGGAGCTGTTTTTT.

The chain links TRBV30 to TRBJ2-1; D is unclear. The CDR3 sequence is 14 residues long. From germline, CDR1 is GTSNPN and CDR2 SVGIG (reference sequence). Trimming left V 2 bases short and J 4 bases short, with 12 bases between. The CDR3 nucleotides read TGTGCCTGGAGTTTATTAGGCGGTTACAATGAGCAGTTCTTC. Translating gives CAWSLLGGYNEQFF.

CDR3: CASSLYGPGETQYF. The CDR3 DNA follows: TGTGCCAGCAGTTTATACGGCCCCGGGGAGACCCAGTACTTC. This rearrangement joins TRBV27 to TRBJ2-5; no firm D call. The V gene lost 1 base and the J gene lost 5 bases, with 11 bases spanning the gap. This CDR3 has 14 residues. CDR1 MNHEY and CDR2 SMNVEV come from the germline V gene (reference sequence).

The chain has TRBV2 and TRBJ1-5, with 10 bases lining up with TRBD1. The CDR3 spans 14 residues. CDR1 is SNHLY and CDR2 is FYNNEI in the germline V gene. V shed 5 bases, J shed 4 bases, and the junction held 2 bases outside the gene matches. The CDR3 DNA reads TGTGCCAGCAGTCCGGGACAGGGGAATCAGCCCCAGCATTTT. Translating gives CASSPGQGNQPQHF.

The chain uses TRBV5-4 and TRBJ2-1; possibly TRBD2 for D (6 bases). Germline CDR1 reads SGHNT; CDR2 reads YYREEE (reference sequence). Deletions cut 0 bases from V and 6 bases from J, with 10 bases between. This CDR3 is 14 amino acids long. The CDR3 region is CASSLVGDSNEQFF. The CDR3 DNA reads as TGTGCCAGCAGCTTGGTGGGGGACTCCAATGAGCAGTTCTTC. Using reference TRBV5-4 and TRBJ2-1 for the parts outside the CDR3, the full variable domain is ETGVTQSPTHLIKTRGQQVTLRCSSQSGHNTVSWYQQALGQGPQFIFQYYREEENGRGNFPPRFSGLQFPNYSSELNVNALELDDSALYLCASSLVGDSNEQFFGPGTRLTVL.

On this clone itself: In the same sample, other DNA sequences code for this CDR3. This chain links TRBV5-1 with TRBJ1-1; D is undetermined. CDR3 length equals 13 residues. The V gene's germline CDR1 is SGHRS and CDR2 YFSETQ. The V end was cut by 7 bases, the J end by 0 bases, with 10 bases between. CDR3 in amino acids: CASSRGMNTEAFF. CDR3 nucleotides: TGCGCCAGCTCGCGGGGTATGAACACTGAAGCTTTCTTT.

V usage is TRBV7-2 and J usage is TRBJ2-2; D is perhaps TRBD2 (5 bases). CDR3 length: 16 residues. The V gene lost 7 bases and the J gene lost 1 base, with 16 bases spanning the gap. CDR1 is SGHTA, CDR2 FQGNSA, per germline. Written as DNA, the CDR3 is TGTGCCAGCAAAAATCGTGGAGGTCGGAACACCGGGGAGCTGTTTTTT. Translating gives CASKNRGGRNTGELFF.

This chain links TRBV19 with TRBJ2-6, with TRBD2 as a possible D gene (5 bases). V gave up 7 bases and J gave up 1 base, with 20 bases separating them. Per germline, CDR1 LNHDA and CDR2 SQIVND (reference sequence). The CDR3 has 18 amino acids. CDR3 in amino acids: CASTLNGLNYSGANVLTF. In nucleotides, the CDR3 is TGTGCCAGTACCTTAAACGGACTTAACTATTCTGGGGCCAACGTCCTGACTTTC.

This clone was counted a few times. This sequence joins TRBV27 and TRBJ2-1; 16 bases are a match to TRBD2. The CDR3 consists of 17 residues. Germline V gene lookup returns CDR1 MNHEY and CDR2 SMNVEV (reference sequence). V gave up 8 bases and J gave up 2 bases; unmatched junction bases: 6. The CDR3 DNA follows: TGTGCCAGCGGCCGGGGGACTAGCGGGAGGGCCTACAATGAGCAGTTCTTC. This codes for CASGRGTSGRAYNEQFF.

This chain links TRBV6-5 with TRBJ2-7; 12 bases line up with TRBD2. The CDR3 runs 14 residues. J gave up 7 bases and V 7 bases, and 8 bases lay outside the gene matches. Germline CDR1 and CDR2: MNHEY and SVGAGI. CDR3 coding DNA: TGTGCCAGCACGGCTAGCGGGAGGGCCGGGGAGCAGTACTTC. Its translation: CASTASGRAGEQYF.

The chain is built from TRBV30 and TRBJ1-3; perhaps TRBD1 as D (5 bases). In germline, CDR1 is GTSNPN, CDR2 SVGIG (reference sequence). Trimming left V 2 bases short and J 3 bases short, with 8 bases between. The CDR3 length is 13 residues. This chain's CDR3 is CAWSSGGGNTIYF. CDR3 in DNA: TGTGCCTGGAGTTCCGGGGGTGGAAACACCATATATTTT.

The V gene is TRBV7-2, the J gene TRBJ1-5, with D hard to call. This CDR3 comprises 13 residues. In germline, CDR1 is SGHTA, CDR2 FQGNSA. V was trimmed by 2 bases and J by 6 bases, leaving 8 bases between them. Here the CDR3 reads CASSLPGSQPQHF. The CDR3 DNA reads TGTGCCAGCAGCTTACCCGGGTCTCAGCCCCAGCATTTT.

The chain recombines TRBV10-3 with TRBJ2-1; 9 positions agree with TRBD2. This CDR3 spans 16 amino acids. Looked up from germline, CDR1 is ENHRY and CDR2 is SYGVKD. V lost 3 bases to trimming and J lost 4 bases; unmatched junction nucleotides: 7. The CDR3 coding sequence is TGTGCCATCAGTGATCCGGCGGGAGGGACGTACAATGAGCAGTTCTTC. Translation gives CAISDPAGGTYNEQFF.

DNA for the CDR3: TGCGCCAGCAGCTCCGAGGGGCTAGCGGGAGGCCTCCAGTACTTC. It yields the protein CASSSEGLAGGLQYF. The chain uses TRBV5-1 and TRBJ2-7, with 11 bases lining up with TRBD2. Germline trimming cut 3 bases from V and 10 bases from J; bases unmatched to any gene: 12. Germline V gene sequence: CDR1 SGHRS, CDR2 YFSETQ. This CDR3 has 15 amino acids.

V gene TRBV29-1 combines with J gene TRBJ2-7; unclear D gene. The CDR3 is 13 residues long. V was pared by 3 bases and J by 7 bases, with 16 bases between. Germline lookup yields CDR1 SQVTM and CDR2 ANQGSEA. In DNA form, the CDR3 reads TGCAGCGTTGAGCAGGTCCCTTTTTCGGAGCAGTACTTC. This codes for CSVEQVPFSEQYF.

V and J are TRBV7-9 and TRBJ1-3; D may be TRBD1 (6 bases). Trimming pared 5 bases from V and 0 bases from J, leaving 8 bases between. This CDR3 contains 14 residues. The germline CDR1 and CDR2 sequences are SEHNR and FQNEAQ (reference sequence). CDR3 nucleotides: TGTGCCAGCAGCCAACAGGGCTCTGGAAACACCATATATTTT. The encoded protein is CASSQQGSGNTIYF.

Written as DNA, the CDR3 is TGTGCCAGCAGCCCAGATGAGGATGGGGGGTGGACCCCTGAAGCTTTCTTT. Translation: CASSPDEDGGWTPEAFF. The V gene is TRBV7-2, the J gene TRBJ1-1, with D maybe TRBD1 (5 bases). This CDR3 contains 17 residues. The ends were cut back, 5 bases at V and 6 bases at J, with 25 bases in the middle. Germline CDR1 is SGHTA and CDR2 is FQGNSA.

V and J are TRBV2 and TRBJ2-7; a possible D gene is TRBD2 (6 bases). Germline values: CDR1 SNHLY, CDR2 FYNNEI. Trimming removed 3 bases from V and 3 bases from J, with 18 bases in between. CDR3 length equals 16 residues. The CDR3: CASSDGGVFAGYEQYF. The DNA of the CDR3 is TGTGCCAGCAGTGATGGAGGGGTTTTCGCCGGCTACGAGCAGTACTTC.

The V call is TRBV6-4, the J call TRBJ2-1; D is undetermined. CDR1 and CDR2 (germline): MRHNA, SNTAGT. CDR3 length: 16 amino acids. V dropped 2 bases and J dropped 0 bases, with 11 bases sitting between them. The CDR3 DNA sequence: TGTGCCAGCAGTGACGGTCGCGGAACCTCCTACAATGAGCAGTTCTTC. Its protein product is CASSDGRGTSYNEQFF.